This T cell receptor (beta chain) is from a study of blood T cell repertoires in COVID-19. About the research overall: Sites in the United States, Italy and Spain provided acute and convalescent COVID-19 samples. Sources were T cells, B-cell-depleted T cells, or PBMCs; the material itself was cDNA or gDNA.

Original analysis: Amplified reference gene primers provided the basis for estimating nucleated cell counts. TCRdb's copy holds only in-frame clones and misses some; the assay was immunoSEQ multiplex PCR. The DNA gave D and trimming, while V, J and clone size come from that table. The sample has over 100,000 clones, 82% seen once; the top ten hold 3.5% to 5.5%. Germline CDR1 reads SGHTA; CDR2 reads FQGNSA. This CDR3 spans 14 amino acids. V lost 4 bases to trimming and J lost 3 bases, with 13 bases between them. This rearrangement joins TRBV7-2 to TRBJ2-7; weak D call: TRBD1 (6 bases). The sequenced sample was peripheral blood. This sequence was found in a woman in her 70s with acute or convalescent COVID-19. The CDR3 region is CASSYGRDIYEQYF. CDR3 bases: TGTGCCAGCAGCTACGGCCGGGACATCTACGAGCAGTACTTC.